The rows below give T cell receptor beta chains drawn from one sample of a study of T-cell reconstitution after alpha-beta-depleted transplantation in children. TCRdb re-derived calls from the PCR reads in MiXCR, one entry per CDR3 protein. The sample contains roughly 420,000 distinct CDR3 sequences, under 20% of which appear only once. Source: PBMCs, mostly from graft donor cells, taken 360 days after TCRalphabeta/CD19-depleted stem cell transplant. These receptors were collected from a boy younger than two who had a stem cell transplant for Wiskott-Aldrich syndrome, so the T cells may come from the graft donor. Each CDR3 is given with its conserved first and last residue.

>17|TRBV12-3/TRBV12-4|TRBJ2-5
CASSFGRDSHPQETQYF
>16|TRBV20-1|TRBJ2-2
CSATGRGGVRVGELFF
>14|TRBV20-1|TRBJ2-3
CSALAGDPTDTQYF
>15|TRBV11-2|TRBJ2-7
CASSQNSPGGYEQYF
>12|TRBV10-2|TRBJ2-5
CASSKAFETQYF
>13|TRBV28|TRBJ2-4
CASRGGPKNIQYF
>11|TRBV25-1|TRBJ2-5
CASSELETQYF
>15|TRBV5-1|TRBJ2-5
CASSQRQGWKETQYF
>18|TRBV12-3/TRBV12-4|TRBJ2-5
CTSSPRIVGAGLQETQYF
>15|TRBV20-1|TRBJ2-7
CSARDWRLAGYEQYF
>16|TRBV10-2|TRBJ2-3
CASSVQLAGFTDTQYF